The rows below give T cell receptor beta chains drawn from one sample of a study of T-cell memory formation after mild COVID-19. MiXCR, applied by TCRdb to the 5' RACE reads, yields one record per CDR3 protein. The sample includes 400,000 or so distinct CDR3 sequences, around 19% of them seen just once. The sequenced sample consisted of PBMCs or a T cell subset sorted from them (not recorded which). Receptor source: an adult woman who had mild COVID-19 (a few samples of this study predate the infection). Cell type and time point are not known. The CDR3 runs from the conserved cysteine through the conserved F or W. The order of the fields is J gene, V gene, CDR3 protein.

J gene: TRBJ2-7
V gene: TRBV18
CDR3 protein: CASSSDRGYEQYF

J gene: TRBJ1-6
V gene: TRBV10-3
CDR3 protein: CAISESGQGNSPLHF

J gene: TRBJ2-4
V gene: TRBV20-1
CDR3 protein: CSARDQVRENIQYF

J gene: TRBJ2-1
V gene: TRBV25-1
CDR3 protein: CASSEREGQGDNEQFF

J gene: TRBJ2-7
V gene: TRBV7-9
CDR3 protein: CASSRTGTGISYEQYF

J gene: TRBJ2-3
V gene: TRBV19
CDR3 protein: CASAPLAASTDTQYF

J gene: TRBJ1-4
V gene: TRBV12-3/TRBV12-4
CDR3 protein: CASSLWDRAEKLFF

J gene: TRBJ2-1
V gene: TRBV5-1
CDR3 protein: CASSLEGLAGGGEQFF

J gene: TRBJ2-2
V gene: TRBV2
CDR3 protein: CASSRAGARTGELFF

J gene: TRBJ1-2
V gene: TRBV19
CDR3 protein: CATNPGTEDYGYTF

J gene: TRBJ2-3
V gene: TRBV7-6
CDR3 protein: CASSSRDSDTQYF

J gene: TRBJ2-1
V gene: TRBV6-1
CDR3 protein: CASSETSGGAHNEQFF

J gene: TRBJ1-5
V gene: TRBV3-2
CDR3 protein: CASSPCRGRNNQPQHF

J gene: TRBJ2-5
V gene: TRBV24-1
CDR3 protein: CATSDFAGRETQYF

J gene: TRBJ2-7
V gene: TRBV20-1
CDR3 protein: CSASKGKSYEQYF

J gene: TRBJ2-1
V gene: TRBV29-1
CDR3 protein: CSVASRSGGEQFF

J gene: TRBJ2-7
V gene: TRBV7-9
CDR3 protein: CASSLLGVVREQYF

J gene: TRBJ1-2
V gene: TRBV12-3/TRBV12-4
CDR3 protein: CASSPTLSGTGNYGYTF

J gene: TRBJ1-1
V gene: TRBV6-1
CDR3 protein: CASRRVGTEAFF

J gene: TRBJ2-3
V gene: TRBV12-3/TRBV12-4
CDR3 protein: CASRSGSSADTQYF

J gene: TRBJ1-2
V gene: TRBV5-1
CDR3 protein: CASSPSGTGAEPGYTF

J gene: TRBJ1-6
V gene: TRBV27
CDR3 protein: CASGLWLGEGRNSPLHF

J gene: TRBJ2-1
V gene: TRBV11-3
CDR3 protein: CASSVGGSGSSRAEQFF

J gene: TRBJ1-2
V gene: TRBV29-1
CDR3 protein: CSALLAGLDYGYTF

J gene: TRBJ2-1
V gene: TRBV5-1
CDR3 protein: CASRSGETYNEQFF

J gene: TRBJ2-1
V gene: TRBV7-2
CDR3 protein: CASSLERYQDNEQFF

J gene: TRBJ2-3
V gene: TRBV5-6
CDR3 protein: CASSGGTAGDTQYF

J gene: TRBJ2-5
V gene: TRBV5-1
CDR3 protein: CASSPGTASPKETQYF

J gene: TRBJ1-6
V gene: TRBV30
CDR3 protein: CAWSASGRGNNSPLHF